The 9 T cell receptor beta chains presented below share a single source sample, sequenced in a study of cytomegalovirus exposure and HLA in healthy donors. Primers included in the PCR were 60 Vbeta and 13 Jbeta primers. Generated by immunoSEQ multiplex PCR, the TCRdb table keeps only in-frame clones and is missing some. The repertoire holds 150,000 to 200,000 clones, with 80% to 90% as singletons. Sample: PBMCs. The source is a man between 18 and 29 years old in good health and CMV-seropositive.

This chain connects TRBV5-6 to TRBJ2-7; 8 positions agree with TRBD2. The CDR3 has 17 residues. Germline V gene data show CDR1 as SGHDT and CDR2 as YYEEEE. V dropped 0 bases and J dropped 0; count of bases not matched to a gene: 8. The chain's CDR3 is CASSLVAGRGDSYEQYF. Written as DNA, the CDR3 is TGTGCCAGCAGCTTGGTGGCGGGGCGGGGGGACTCCTACGAGCAGTACTTC. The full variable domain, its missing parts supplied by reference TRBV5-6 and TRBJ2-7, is DAGVTQSPTHLIKTRGQQVTLRCSPKSGHDTVSWYQQALGQGPQFIFQYYEEEERQRGNFPDRFSGHQFPNYSSELNVNALLLGDSALYLCASSLVAGRGDSYEQYFGPGTRLTVT.

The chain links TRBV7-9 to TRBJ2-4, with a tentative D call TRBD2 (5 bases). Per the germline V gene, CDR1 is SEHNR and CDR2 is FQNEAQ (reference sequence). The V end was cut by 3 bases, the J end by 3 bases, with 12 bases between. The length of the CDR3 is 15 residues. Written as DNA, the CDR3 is TGTGCCAGCAGCTTTTCTCGAGACTACAAAAACATTCAGTACTTC. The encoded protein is CASSFSRDYKNIQYF.

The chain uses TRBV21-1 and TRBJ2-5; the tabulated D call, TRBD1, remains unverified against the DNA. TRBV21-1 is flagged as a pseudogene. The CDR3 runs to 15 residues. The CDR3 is CASSKVAGNRETQYF. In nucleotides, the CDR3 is TGTGCCAGCAGCAAAGTAGCAGGGAATAGGGAGACCCAGTACTTC.

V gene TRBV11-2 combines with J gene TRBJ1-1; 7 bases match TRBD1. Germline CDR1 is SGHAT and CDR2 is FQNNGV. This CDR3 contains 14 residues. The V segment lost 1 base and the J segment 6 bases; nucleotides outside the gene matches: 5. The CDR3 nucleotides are TGTGCCAGCAGCTTAGTACAGGGGACCGCTGAAGCTTTCTTT. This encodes CASSLVQGTAEAFF. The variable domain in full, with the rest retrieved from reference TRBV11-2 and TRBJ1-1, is EAGVAQSPRYKIIEKRQSVAFWCNPISGHATLYWYQQILGQGPKLLIQFQNNGVVDDSQLPKDRFSAERLKGVDSTLKIQPAKLEDSAVYLCASSLVQGTAEAFFGQGTRLTVV.

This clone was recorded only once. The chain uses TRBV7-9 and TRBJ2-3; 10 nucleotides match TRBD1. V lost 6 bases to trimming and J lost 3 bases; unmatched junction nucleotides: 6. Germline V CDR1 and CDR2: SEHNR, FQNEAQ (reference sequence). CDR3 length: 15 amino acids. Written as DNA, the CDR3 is TGTGCCAGCAGGTTACCGGGACAGGGGACAGATACGCAGTATTTT. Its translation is CASRLPGQGTDTQYF.

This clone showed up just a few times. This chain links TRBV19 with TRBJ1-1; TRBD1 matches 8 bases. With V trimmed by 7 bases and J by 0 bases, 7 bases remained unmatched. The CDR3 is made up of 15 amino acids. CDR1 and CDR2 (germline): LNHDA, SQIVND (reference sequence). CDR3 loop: CASKEWTGLNTEAFF. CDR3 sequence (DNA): TGTGCCAGTAAGGAGTGGACAGGGTTGAACACTGAAGCTTTCTTT.

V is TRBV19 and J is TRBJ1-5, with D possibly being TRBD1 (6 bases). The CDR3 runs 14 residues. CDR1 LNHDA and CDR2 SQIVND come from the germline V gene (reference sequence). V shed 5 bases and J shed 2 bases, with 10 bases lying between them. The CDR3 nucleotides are TGTGCCAGTAGTTACAGGGTCGGCAATCAGCCCCAGCATTTT. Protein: CASSYRVGNQPQHF.

The CDR3 coding sequence is TGTGCCAGCAGTTACGGAGGGTGGAACACTGAAGCTTTCTTT. Protein product: CASSYGGWNTEAFF. The chain couples TRBV6-5 to TRBJ1-1; D is unclear. The CDR3 is 14 residues long. The ends were cut back, 2 bases at V and 1 base at J, with 8 bases in the middle. Germline V gene lookup returns CDR1 MNHEY and CDR2 SVGAGI.

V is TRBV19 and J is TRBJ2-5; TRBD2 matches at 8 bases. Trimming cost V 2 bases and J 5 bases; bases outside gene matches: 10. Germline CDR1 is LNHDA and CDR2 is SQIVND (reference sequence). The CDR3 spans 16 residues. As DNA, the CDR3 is TGTGCCAGTAGTATACAACCGGGACTAGGTGGGGAGACCCAGTACTTC. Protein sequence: CASSIQPGLGGETQYF.